Ten or more counts support the clone carrying this TCR beta chain. What it binds is not known. This record belongs to a study of Graves' ophthalmopathy and Graves' hyperthyroidism. Study observations and caveats: Most clonotypes expanded in thyroid above 0.001 frequency were present in blood too.

Researchers took RNA transcripts and amplified TCR beta CDR3 regions from them. First-round RT-PCR employed HTBI primers, with a second-round multiplex PCR after it. TCRdb reanalysed the multiplex PCR reads using MiXCR and keeps one entry per CDR3 protein. The sample has about 740,000 distinct CDR3 sequences; 40% are singletons. The V end was cut by 2 bases, the J end by 2 bases, with 15 bases between. Germline assignment: CDR1 SQVTM and CDR2 ANQGSEA. This CDR3 comprises 15 residues. The J gene is TRBJ2-5, the V gene TRBV29-1; D is possibly TRBD1 (5 bases). Source material: peripheral blood. The TCR comes from an adult man with Graves' ophthalmopathy. In DNA, the CDR3 is TGCAGCGTTGAATTGAGACAGAATTCGCAAGAGACCCAGTACTTC. As protein: CSVELRQNSQETQYF.